One and the same sample provided the 21 T cell receptor beta chains below, sequenced in a study of memory CD4+ T cells and cytomegalovirus serostatus (dated by TCRdb to the late 2010s). Single viable CD3+CD4+CD8-CD45RO+ cells were sorted as memory CD4+ T cells on a FACSAria II. Receptor libraries were prepared by the immunoSEQ multiplex PCR assay. Imported from immuneACCESS, the table was reduced by TCRdb to in-frame sequences with V and J called. These copies leave out some clones; in studies compared against another copy, an unresolved V gene accounts for under half, and the cause of the remainder is not known. This sample comprises 50,000 or so clones, about 79% of them detected only once. The ten largest clones capture about 0.6% of the sample. Sequenced: memory CD4+ T cells from blood. The receptors originated from an adult in good health and CMV-seronegative.

The gene calls are TRBV5-1 and TRBJ2-1; TRBD1 or TRBD2 may be the D gene (6 bases each). The CDR3 contains 14 residues. Deletions cut 2 bases from V and 4 bases from J, with 10 bases between. Germline V gene sequence: CDR1 SGHRS, CDR2 YFSETQ. CDR3 sequence reads: CASSFGGSYNEQFF. The CDR3 DNA sequence: TGCGCCAGCAGCTTCGGGGGCTCGTACAATGAGCAGTTCTTC.

This clone was seen once. V gene TRBV5-4 combines with J gene TRBJ2-3; D might be TRBD2 (6 bases). The V end lost 2 bases, the J end lost 6 bases, and 13 bases lay between the germline ends. The CDR3 has 14 residues. CDR1 and CDR2 from the germline V gene are SGHNT and YYREEE (reference sequence). CDR3: CASSLGGFTDTQYF. The CDR3 region has the DNA TGTGCCAGCAGCTTAGGAGGGTTTACGGATACGCAGTATTTT. Looking up the rest from reference TRBV5-4 and TRBJ2-3 gives the full variable domain: ETGVTQSPTHLIKTRGQQVTLRCSSQSGHNTVSWYQQALGQGPQFIFQYYREEENGRGNFPPRFSGLQFPNYSSELNVNALELDDSALYLCASSLGGFTDTQYFGPGTRLTVL.

This clone came up once. The chain recombines TRBV10-3 with TRBJ1-2; 7 positions match TRBD1. The trim removed 6 bases at V and 6 bases at J, leaving 10 bases unmatched. The CDR3 is 14 amino acids. Germline V gene sequence: CDR1 ENHRY, CDR2 SYGVKD. Here the CDR3 DNA reads TGTGCCATCAGCGAACAGGGGTTTGGTGATGGCTACACCTTC. It specifies CAISEQGFGDGYTF.

The DNA for the CDR3 is TGCAGCGCCCGCCCCGACTCGGGCGAGCAGTACTTC. This gives the protein CSARPDSGEQYF. This chain links TRBV29-1 with TRBJ2-7; no clear D. The germline V and J ends were trimmed by 7 bases and 6 bases, with 16 bases remaining between them. Germline V gene data show CDR1 as SQVTM and CDR2 as ANQGSEA. This CDR3 comprises 12 residues.

The chain recombines TRBV15 with TRBJ2-7, with D perhaps TRBD1 (7 bases). This CDR3 has 15 amino acids. Trimming shortened V by 1 base and J by 7 bases, and 17 bases separated the two germline ends. The germline V gene has CDR1 LNHNV and CDR2 YYDKDF (reference sequence). CDR3 nucleotides: TGTGCCACCAGCAGAGCCGGAGGGGGCGTTGGAGAGCAGTACTTC. The encoded protein is CATSRAGGGVGEQYF.

The V and J genes are TRBV7-9 and TRBJ2-3, with D perhaps assigned TRBD1 or TRBD2 (5 bases each). Germline loops: CDR1 SEHNR, CDR2 FQNEAQ (reference sequence). This CDR3 is built from 16 residues. Trimming removed 5 bases from V and 3 bases from J, with 18 bases in between. The CDR3 nucleotides read TGTGCCAGCAGCCGACCCCAGGGATCGGGGACAGATACGCAGTATTTT. It translates to CASSRPQGSGTDTQYF.

The rearrangement links TRBV5-1 to TRBJ1-3; D gene uncertain. Germline CDR1 is SGHRS and CDR2 is YFSETQ. The CDR3 totals 14 residues. V was trimmed by 5 bases and J by 0 bases, leaving 9 bases between them. CDR3 bases: TGCGCCAGCAGGTTTATGGACTCTGGAAACACCATATATTTT. Translated, it gives CASRFMDSGNTIYF.

Only a few counts were recorded for this clone. The chain joins TRBV2 to TRBJ1-1; the D is unclear. CDR1 and CDR2 from the germline V gene are SNHLY and FYNNEI. Trimming cost V 4 bases and J 3 bases, with 3 bases left between them. The CDR3 consists of 11 residues. The chain's CDR3 is CASSGYTEAFF. In nucleotides, the CDR3 is TGTGCCAGCAGTGGTTACACTGAAGCTTTCTTT. The full variable domain, with the rest looked up from reference TRBV2 and TRBJ1-1, is EPEVTQTPSHQVTQMGQEVILRCVPISNHLYFYWYRQILGQKVEFLVSFYNNEISEKSEIFDDQFSVERPDGSNFTLKIRSTKLEDSAMYFCASSGYTEAFFGQGTRLTVV.

DNA for the CDR3: TGTGCCAGCAGCTTAGGACAGGCCTCCTACAATGAGCAGTTCTTC. Amino acids: CASSLGQASYNEQFF. The gene calls are TRBV11-3 and TRBJ2-1; TRBD1 might be the D (6 bases). The CDR3 contains 15 residues. The V gene's germline CDR1 is SGHNT and CDR2 YENEEA. The V end was cut by 1 base, the J end by 0 bases, with 7 bases between.

V gene TRBV2 combines with J gene TRBJ2-3, with TRBD2 as a possible D gene (6 bases). Trimming took 4 bases from V and 2 from J, leaving 13 bases between them. Germline CDR1 reads SNHLY; CDR2 reads FYNNEI. This CDR3 comprises 15 residues. The CDR3: CASSAWRGSTDTQYF. The CDR3 nucleotides read TGTGCCAGCAGTGCTTGGCGGGGTTCCACAGATACGCAGTATTTT. The complete variable domain, with remaining parts taken from reference TRBV2 and TRBJ2-3, reads EPEVTQTPSHQVTQMGQEVILRCVPISNHLYFYWYRQILGQKVEFLVSFYNNEISEKSEIFDDQFSVERPDGSNFTLKIRSTKLEDSAMYFCASSAWRGSTDTQYFGPGTRLTVL.

This chain connects TRBV14 to TRBJ1-3; D gene unclear. The CDR3 totals 17 residues. Between the trimmed V and J ends, which lost 2 bases and 4 bases, there was a span of 18 bases. Germline CDR1 reads SGHDN; CDR2 reads FVKESK. CDR3 sequence reads: CASSQRPGHLGGNTIYF. Written as DNA, the CDR3 is TGTGCCAGCAGCCAAAGGCCAGGCCACTTGGGAGGAAACACCATATATTTT.

V usage is TRBV5-1 and J usage is TRBJ2-3; TRBD2 matches 15 bases. From germline, CDR1 is SGHRS and CDR2 YFSETQ. This CDR3 is built from 17 residues. Losses at the gene ends were 4 bases for V and 2 bases for J; bases not matched to a gene: 5. This CDR3 is CASSQWTSGGATDTQYF. CDR3 nucleotides: TGCGCCAGCAGCCAGTGGACTAGCGGGGGGGCCACAGATACGCAGTATTTT.

Here the CDR3 reads CASSQELVTDTQYF. In nucleotides, the CDR3 is TGTGCCAGCAGCCAAGAACTCGTGACAGATACGCAGTATTTT. The rearrangement uses TRBV4-2 and TRBJ2-3; no clear D gene. CDR3 length: 14 residues. Trimming cost V 0 bases and J 3 bases, with 7 bases left between them. Germline V gene sequence: CDR1 LGHNA, CDR2 YNFKEQ.

The chain carries TRBV4-3 and TRBJ2-3, with 8 bases that match TRBD2. This CDR3 region has 18 residues. V gave up 0 bases and J gave up 2 bases; unmatched junction bases: 10. The germline V gene has CDR1 LGHNA and CDR2 YSLEER. CDR3 residues: CASSQDLFGGGNTDTQYF. DNA for the CDR3: TGCGCCAGCAGCCAAGATCTTTTTGGCGGGGGGAACACAGATACGCAGTATTTT.

J is TRBJ1-3 and V is TRBV7-6, with TRBD1 as a possible D gene (6 bases). The germline V gene encodes CDR1 SGHVS and CDR2 FNYEAQ. The CDR3 spans 15 residues. Trimming stripped 4 bases from V and 4 bases from J, with 14 bases between. The chain's CDR3 is CASSSQQGRGNTIYF. CDR3 DNA: TGTGCCAGCAGCTCACAACAGGGAAGGGGAAACACCATATATTTT.

The chain links TRBV2 to TRBJ2-3, with D possibly TRBD2 on 6 matching bases. This CDR3 comprises 14 residues. V gave up 6 bases and J gave up 2 bases, with 12 bases separating them. Germline V gene data show CDR1 as SNHLY and CDR2 as FYNNEI. The CDR3: CASSRDSLTDTQYF. In DNA form, the CDR3 reads TGTGCCAGCAGCCGGGACTCCCTCACAGATACGCAGTATTTT.

V usage is TRBV27 and J usage is TRBJ2-7, with unresolved D. CDR3 length equals 14 residues. In germline, CDR1 is MNHEY, CDR2 SMNVEV (reference sequence). V lost 3 bases and J lost 3, with 12 bases in between. The CDR3: CASSLRLTGYEQYF. The CDR3 DNA follows: TGTGCCAGCAGTTTGCGGCTTACCGGCTACGAGCAGTACTTC.

This clone was recorded once. The chain carries TRBV2 and TRBJ2-5; 9 nucleotides agree with TRBD2. CDR1 is SNHLY and CDR2 is FYNNEI in the germline V gene. V gave up 1 base and J gave up 1 base; unmatched junction bases: 7. The CDR3 is 17 amino acids. The CDR3 DNA sequence: TGTGCCAGCAGTGAAGGGCTAGCGGGGATCCTCCAAGAGACCCAGTACTTC. As protein: CASSEGLAGILQETQYF.

The chain has TRBV5-1 and TRBJ2-1; TRBD2 agrees at 9 bases. In germline, CDR1 is SGHRS, CDR2 YFSETQ. J was trimmed by 5 bases and V by 5 bases; bases with no gene match: 5. The CDR3 has 14 residues. The DNA for the CDR3 is TGCGCCAGCAGATCGGGACTAGCCGACAATGAGCAGTTCTTC. Translating it yields CASRSGLADNEQFF.

The sample holds one count of this clone. The chain couples TRBV28 to TRBJ1-2; D perhaps matches TRBD1 (5 bases). V was shortened by 6 bases and J by 6 bases, with 17 bases between the two germline ends. The germline CDR1 and CDR2 sequences are MDHEN and SYDVKM. The length of the CDR3 is 14 residues. The CDR3 reads CASSVGLGLNGYTF. DNA of the CDR3: TGTGCCAGCAGCGTGGGACTAGGCTTAAATGGCTACACCTTC.

The chain's CDR3 is CASSQEGTNQNVGGYTF. CDR3 sequence (DNA): TGCGCCAGCAGCCAAGAAGGGACAAACCAAAACGTCGGTGGCTACACCTTC. This chain connects TRBV4-3 to TRBJ1-2; a possible D gene is TRBD1 (6 bases). Looked up from germline, CDR1 is LGHNA and CDR2 is YSLEER. V was trimmed by 0 bases and J by 7 bases, leaving 21 bases between them. The CDR3 has 17 residues.